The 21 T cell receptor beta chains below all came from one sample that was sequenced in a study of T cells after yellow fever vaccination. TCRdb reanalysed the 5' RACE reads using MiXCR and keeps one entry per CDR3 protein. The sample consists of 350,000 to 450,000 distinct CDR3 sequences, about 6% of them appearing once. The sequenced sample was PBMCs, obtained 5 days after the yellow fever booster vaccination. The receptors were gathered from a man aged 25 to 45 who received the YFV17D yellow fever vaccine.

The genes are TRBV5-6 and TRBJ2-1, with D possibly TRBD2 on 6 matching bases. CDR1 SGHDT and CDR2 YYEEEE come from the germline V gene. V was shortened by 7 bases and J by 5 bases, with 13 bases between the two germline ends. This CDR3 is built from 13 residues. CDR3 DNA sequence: TGTGCCAGCGCGGGACTGGCCAACAATGAGCAGTTCTTC. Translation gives CASAGLANNEQFF.

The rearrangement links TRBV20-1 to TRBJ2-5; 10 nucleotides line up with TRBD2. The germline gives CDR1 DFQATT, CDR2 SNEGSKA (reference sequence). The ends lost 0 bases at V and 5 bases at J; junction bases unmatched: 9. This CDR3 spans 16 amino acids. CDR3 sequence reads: CSARDKLAGAYETQYF. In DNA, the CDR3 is TGCAGTGCTAGAGATAAGCTAGCGGGAGCCTATGAGACCCAGTACTTC.

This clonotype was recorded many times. The CDR3 here is CASSQDSPAGEQYF. The CDR3 nucleotides read TGCGCCAGCAGCCAAGACAGTCCGGCGGGAGAGCAGTACTTC. This rearrangement joins TRBV4-3 to TRBJ2-7; TRBD2 is a possible D gene (6 bases). The CDR3 contains 14 residues. V shed 0 bases and J shed 7 bases, with 13 bases lying between them. Germline V gene data show CDR1 as LGHNA and CDR2 as YSLEER.

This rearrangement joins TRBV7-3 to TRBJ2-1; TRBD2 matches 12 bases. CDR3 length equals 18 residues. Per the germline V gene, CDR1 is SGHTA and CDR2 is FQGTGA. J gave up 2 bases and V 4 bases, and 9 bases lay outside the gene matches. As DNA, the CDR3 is TGTGCCAGCAGCTCTCACCCCCTAGCGGGAGGGACCTACAATGAGCAGTTCTTC. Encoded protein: CASSSHPLAGGTYNEQFF.

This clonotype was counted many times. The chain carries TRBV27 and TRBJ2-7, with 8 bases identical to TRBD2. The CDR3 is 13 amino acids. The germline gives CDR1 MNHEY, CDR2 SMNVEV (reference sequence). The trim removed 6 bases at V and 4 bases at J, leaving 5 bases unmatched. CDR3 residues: CASRLTSEYEQYF. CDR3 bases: TGTGCCAGCAGACTGACTAGCGAGTACGAGCAGTACTTC.

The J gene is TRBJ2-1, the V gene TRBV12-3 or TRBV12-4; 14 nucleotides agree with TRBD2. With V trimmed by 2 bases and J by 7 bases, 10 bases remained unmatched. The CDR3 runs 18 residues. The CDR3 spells CASSLTLPGLAGVNEQFF. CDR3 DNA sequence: TGTGCCAGCAGTTTAACTTTACCGGGACTAGCGGGAGTAAATGAGCAGTTCTTC.

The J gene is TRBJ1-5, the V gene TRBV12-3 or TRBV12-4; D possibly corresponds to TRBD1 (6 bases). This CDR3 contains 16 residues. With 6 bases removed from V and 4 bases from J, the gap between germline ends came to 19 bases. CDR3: CASRSGGGVKNQPQHF. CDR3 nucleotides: TGTGCCAGCAGATCGGGAGGGGGAGTAAAGAATCAGCCCCAGCATTTT.

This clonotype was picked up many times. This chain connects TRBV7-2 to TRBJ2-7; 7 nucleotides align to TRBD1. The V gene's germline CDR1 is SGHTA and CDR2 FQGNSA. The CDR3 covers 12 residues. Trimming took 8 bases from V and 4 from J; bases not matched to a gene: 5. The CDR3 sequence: CASEGQRYEQYF. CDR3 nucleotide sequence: TGTGCCAGCGAGGGACAGCGATACGAGCAGTACTTC. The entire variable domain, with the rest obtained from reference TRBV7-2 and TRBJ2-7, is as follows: GAGVSQSPSNKVTEKGKDVELRCDPISGHTALYWYRQSLGQGLEFLIYFQGNSAPDKSGLPSDRFSAERTGGSVSTLTIQRTQQEDSAVYLCASEGQRYEQYFGPGTRLTVT.

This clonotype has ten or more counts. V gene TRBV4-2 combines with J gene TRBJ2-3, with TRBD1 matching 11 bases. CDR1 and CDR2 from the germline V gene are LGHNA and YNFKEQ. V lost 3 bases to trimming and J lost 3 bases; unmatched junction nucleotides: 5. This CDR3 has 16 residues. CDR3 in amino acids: CASSHGTGGLTDTQYF. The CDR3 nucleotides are TGTGCCAGCAGCCACGGGACAGGGGGACTGACAGATACGCAGTATTTT.

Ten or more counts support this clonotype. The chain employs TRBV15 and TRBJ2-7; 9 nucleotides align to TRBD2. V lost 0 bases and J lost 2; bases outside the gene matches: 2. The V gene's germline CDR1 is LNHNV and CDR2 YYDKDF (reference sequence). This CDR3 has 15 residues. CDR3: CATSRELAGAYEQYF. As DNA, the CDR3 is TGTGCCACCAGCAGAGAATTAGCGGGGGCCTACGAGCAGTACTTC. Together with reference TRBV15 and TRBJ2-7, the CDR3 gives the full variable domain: DAMVIQNPRYQVTQFGKPVTLSCSQTLNHNVMYWYQQKSSQAPKLLFHYYDKDFNNEADTPDNFQSRRPNTSFCFLDIRSPGLGDTAMYLCATSRELAGAYEQYFGPGTRLTVT.

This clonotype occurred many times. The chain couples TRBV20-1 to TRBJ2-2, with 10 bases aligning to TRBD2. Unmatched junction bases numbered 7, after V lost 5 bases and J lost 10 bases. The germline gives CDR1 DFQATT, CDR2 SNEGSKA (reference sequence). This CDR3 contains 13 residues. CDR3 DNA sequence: TGCAGTGCTGAAGCCGGGACTAGCGAGGAGCTGTTTTTT. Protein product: CSAEAGTSEELFF.

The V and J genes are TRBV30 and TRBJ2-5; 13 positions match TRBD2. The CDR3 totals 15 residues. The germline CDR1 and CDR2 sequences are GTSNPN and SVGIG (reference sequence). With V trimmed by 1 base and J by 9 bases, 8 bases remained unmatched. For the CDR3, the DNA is TGTGCCTGGAGTGATCAAGGACTAGCGGGAGTGGCCCAGTACTTC. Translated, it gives CAWSDQGLAGVAQYF.

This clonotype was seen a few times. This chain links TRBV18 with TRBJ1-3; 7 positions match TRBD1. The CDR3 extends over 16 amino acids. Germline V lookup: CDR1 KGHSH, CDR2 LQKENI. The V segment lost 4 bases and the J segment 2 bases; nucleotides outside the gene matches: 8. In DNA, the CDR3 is TGTGCCAGCTCACTATACACAGGGGATACTGGAAACACCATATATTTT. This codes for CASSLYTGDTGNTIYF.

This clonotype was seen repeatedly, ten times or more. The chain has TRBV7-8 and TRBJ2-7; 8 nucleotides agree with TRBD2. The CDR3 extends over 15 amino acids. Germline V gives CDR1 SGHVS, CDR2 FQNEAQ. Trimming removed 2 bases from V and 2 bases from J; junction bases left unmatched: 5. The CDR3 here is CASSLRPGGPYEQYF. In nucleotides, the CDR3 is TGTGCCAGCAGCTTACGGCCGGGAGGGCCCTACGAGCAGTACTTC.

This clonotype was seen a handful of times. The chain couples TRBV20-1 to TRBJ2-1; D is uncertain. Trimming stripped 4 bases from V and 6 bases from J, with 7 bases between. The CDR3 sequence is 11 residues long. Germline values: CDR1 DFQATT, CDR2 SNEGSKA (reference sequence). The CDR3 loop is CSANYLNEQFF. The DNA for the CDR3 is TGCAGTGCTAATTACCTCAATGAGCAGTTCTTC.

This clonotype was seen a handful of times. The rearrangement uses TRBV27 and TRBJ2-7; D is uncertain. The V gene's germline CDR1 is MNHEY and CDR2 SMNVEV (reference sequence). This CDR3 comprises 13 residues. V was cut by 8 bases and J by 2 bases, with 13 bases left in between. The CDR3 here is CASGPSGPYEQYF. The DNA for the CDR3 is TGTGCCAGCGGCCCGTCGGGTCCCTACGAGCAGTACTTC.

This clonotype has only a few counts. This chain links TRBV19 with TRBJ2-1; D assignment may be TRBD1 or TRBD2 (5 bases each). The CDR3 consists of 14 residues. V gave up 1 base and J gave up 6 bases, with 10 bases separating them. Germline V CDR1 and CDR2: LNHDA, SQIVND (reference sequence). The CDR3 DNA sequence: TGTGCCAGTAGTATAGTTAGGGACCTCAATGAGCAGTTCTTC. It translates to CASSIVRDLNEQFF.

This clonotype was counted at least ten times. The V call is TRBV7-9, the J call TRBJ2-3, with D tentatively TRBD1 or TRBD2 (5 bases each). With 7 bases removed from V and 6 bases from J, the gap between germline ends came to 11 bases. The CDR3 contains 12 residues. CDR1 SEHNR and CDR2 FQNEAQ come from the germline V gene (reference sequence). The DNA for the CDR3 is TGTGCCAGCATGACAGAGGGGGATACGCAGTATTTT. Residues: CASMTEGDTQYF.

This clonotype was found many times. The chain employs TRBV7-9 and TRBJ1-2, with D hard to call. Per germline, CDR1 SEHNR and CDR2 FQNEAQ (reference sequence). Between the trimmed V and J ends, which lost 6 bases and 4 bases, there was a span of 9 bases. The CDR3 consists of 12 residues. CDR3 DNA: TGTGCCAGCAGGGTTGGGATCTATGGCTACACCTTC. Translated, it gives CASRVGIYGYTF.

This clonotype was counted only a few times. CDR3 nucleotides: TGTGCTAGTGGTTTGGACGGGAGCTACGAGCAGTACTTC. Protein product: CASGLDGSYEQYF. The V and J genes are TRBV12-5 and TRBJ2-7, with TRBD2 as a possible D gene (6 bases). Trimming took off 1 base at V and 3 bases at J, with 7 bases between the two ends. Germline assignment: CDR1 LGHNT and CDR2 FRNRAP. The CDR3 contains 13 residues.

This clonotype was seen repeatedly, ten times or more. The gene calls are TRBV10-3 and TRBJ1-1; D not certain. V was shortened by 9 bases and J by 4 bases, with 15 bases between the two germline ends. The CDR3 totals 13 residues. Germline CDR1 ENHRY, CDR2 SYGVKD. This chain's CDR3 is CAIGPSFGTEAFF. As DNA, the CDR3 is TGTGCCATTGGCCCTAGCTTCGGCACTGAAGCTTTCTTT.